This is a list of T cell receptor beta chains from one sample in a study of control samples from healthy donors and cancer patients. The assay was immunoSEQ multiplex PCR, and TCRdb's table has in-frame clones only and misses some. Here the sample spans about 49,000 clones, roughly 92% being singletons. Sequencing was carried out using PBMCs. The receptors come from a man aged 25 to 40 with colorectal cancer. CDR3s include the opening cysteine and the closing phenylalanine or tryptophan. Each record gives: CDR3 protein, CDR3 DNA, J gene, V gene, D gene, clone size. D genes are given only for firm matches. Some rows have no size entry. The others give once, few or many, or a class for an expanded clone.

CASSIRDLPGNEQFF,TGTGCCAGCAGCATAAGGGACTTACCGGGGAATGAGCAGTTCTTC,TRBJ2-1,TRBV5-5,.,.
CASSGRTGFLEKLFF,TGTGCCAGCAGTGGACGGACAGGATTTTTAGAAAAACTGTTTTTT,TRBJ1-4,TRBV2,TRBD1,.
CASSLFSSGANVLTF,TGCGCCAGCAGCTTGTTTAGCTCTGGGGCCAACGTCCTGACTTTC,TRBJ2-6,TRBV5-1,.,.
CASRRTGYDEQYF,TGTGCCAGCAGGCGGACAGGGTATGACGAGCAGTACTTC,TRBJ2-7,TRBV12-3/TRBV12-4,TRBD1,.
CASSLGTATAGYTF,TGTGCCAGCAGCCTCGGAACGGCTACCGCTGGCTACACCTTC,TRBJ1-2,TRBV3-1/TRBV3-2,.,.
CASSQGPSGNTIYF,TGTGCCAGTAGTCAGGGACCCTCTGGAAACACCATATATTTT,TRBJ1-3,TRBV19,.,few
CASSYATSGENTGELFF,TGTGCCAGCAGTTACGCGACTAGCGGAGAGAACACCGGGGAGCTGTTTTTT,TRBJ2-2,TRBV6-2/TRBV6-3,TRBD2,.
CAIKPGRDSGNTIYF,TGTGCCATCAAGCCGGGACGGGACTCTGGAAACACCATATATTTT,TRBJ1-3,TRBV10-3,.,.
CASSGGISTDTQYF,TGTGCCAGCAGCGGCGGGATCAGCACAGATACGCAGTATTTT,TRBJ2-3,TRBV9,.,.
CASSLGTGALSGANVLTF,TGTGCCAGCAGCTTAGGGACAGGGGCGCTCTCTGGGGCCAACGTCCTGACTTTC,TRBJ2-6,TRBV5-4,TRBD1,.
CASSQDPFWQFF,TGTGCCAGCAGCCAAGACCCTTTCTGGCAGTTCTTC,TRBJ2-1,TRBV4-2,.,.
CASSFHSGTGRDEQFF,TGTGCCAGCAGCTTCCATTCCGGGACAGGGAGGGATGAGCAGTTCTTC,TRBJ2-1,TRBV7-9,TRBD1,.
CASSFDPAGESPQEEAFF,TGTGCCAGCAGTTTCGATCCAGCTGGAGAGTCTCCTCAAGAAGAAGCTTTCTTT,TRBJ1-1,TRBV6-2/TRBV6-3,.,.
CAWSAGTGENIQYF,TGTGCCTGGAGCGCCGGGACAGGGGAAAACATTCAGTACTTC,TRBJ2-4,TRBV30,TRBD1,.
CSVEGVDYGYTF,TGCAGCGTTGAAGGGGTAGACTATGGCTACACCTTC,TRBJ1-2,TRBV29-1,.,.
CASTLGASSYNEQFF,TGTGCCAGTACCCTGGGGGCGTCCTCCTACAATGAGCAGTTCTTC,TRBJ2-1,TRBV19,.,.
CASSDARTGGNTIYF,TGTGCCAGCAGCGACGCCCGGACGGGTGGAAACACCATATATTTT,TRBJ1-3,TRBV7-2,.,few
CASSPSPTVTYNSPLHF,TGTGCCAGCAGCCCCTCCCCGACAGTTACCTATAATTCACCCCTCCACTTT,TRBJ1-6,TRBV7-9,.,.
CASSLAGANVLTF,TGTGCCAGCAGCTTGGCTGGGGCCAACGTCCTGACTTTC,TRBJ2-6,TRBV5-4,.,few
CASSLVKGSPGELFF,TGTGCCAGCAGCTTAGTAAAGGGATCACCCGGGGAGCTGTTTTTT,TRBJ2-2,TRBV7-8,.,once
CASRKRAGGYQETQYF,TGTGCCAGCAGAAAACGGGCGGGGGGTTACCAAGAGACCCAGTACTTC,TRBJ2-5,TRBV13,TRBD2,.
CSAAWTGAGYGYTF,TGCAGCGCAGCCTGGACAGGGGCGGGCTATGGCTACACCTTC,TRBJ1-2,TRBV29-1,TRBD1,.
CASSLGGISNYGYTF,TGCGCCAGCAGCTTGGGGGGCATCTCTAACTATGGCTACACCTTC,TRBJ1-2,TRBV5-1,.,once
CSVGVGELFF,TGCAGCGTTGGGGTGGGGGAGCTGTTTTTT,TRBJ2-2,TRBV29-1,.,.
CASQNRGRDGYTF,TGTGCCAGCCAGAACAGGGGGCGGGATGGCTACACCTTC,TRBJ1-2,TRBV7-2,TRBD1,.
CASSSPRTSFDEQFF,TGTGCCAGTAGTTCCCCCAGGACTAGTTTCGATGAGCAGTTCTTC,TRBJ2-1,TRBV19,TRBD2,.
CASSFLPGVDTQYF,TGCGCCAGCAGCTTTCTTCCAGGGGTAGATACGCAGTATTTT,TRBJ2-3,TRBV5-1,.,.
CASSQSGAGSAQHF,TGTGCCAGCAGCCAATCAGGGGCTGGATCAGCCCAGCATTTT,TRBJ1-5,TRBV3-1/TRBV3-2,.,.
CASSLNVQGNYGYTF,TGTGCCAGCTCTCTGAACGTACAGGGAAACTATGGCTACACCTTC,TRBJ1-2,TRBV18,.,.
CASSRRFPDPVLGELFF,TGCGCCAGCAGCCGGCGGTTCCCGGATCCCGTACTCGGGGAGCTGTTTTTT,TRBJ2-2,TRBV4-1,.,.
CASSLDGAAALTEAFF,TGTGCCAGCAGCTTGGACGGCGCGGCTGCCTTAACTGAAGCTTTCTTT,TRBJ1-1,TRBV5-4,.,.
CASSPSRADTQYF,TGTGCCAGCAGCCCCTCGCGGGCAGATACGCAGTATTTT,TRBJ2-3,TRBV2,.,.
CASSGAPNYGYTF,TGTGCCAGCAGCGGGGCGCCCAACTATGGCTACACCTTC,TRBJ1-2,TRBV11-2,.,.
CASSPSGTGSGYTF,TGTGCCAGCTCACCTTCCGGGACAGGGAGCGGCTACACCTTC,TRBJ1-2,TRBV18,TRBD1,.
CASSRRTGNQPQHF,TGCGCCAGCAGCCGTCGGACAGGCAATCAGCCCCAGCATTTT,TRBJ1-5,TRBV4-1,.,few
CASSRAPAGELFF,TGTGCCAGCAGCCGGGCCCCAGCCGGGGAGCTGTTTTTT,TRBJ2-2,TRBV7-8,.,.
CASSGQGNTEAFF,TGTGCCAGCAGTGGACAGGGGAACACTGAAGCTTTCTTT,TRBJ1-1,TRBV12-3/TRBV12-4,TRBD1,.